This TCR beta chain was found in a study of OX40 agonist ivuxolimab in advanced cancers. About the study: Ivuxolimab, an agonist antibody against OX40 (CD134), was given to patients.

The table came from immunoSEQ multiplex PCR; TCRdb's copy has only in-frame clones and leaves some out. The sample lists tens of thousands of clones; about 81% were seen once. About this clone: Its cognate antigen is unknown.

Trimming stripped 3 bases from V and 2 bases from J, with 10 bases between. Per germline, CDR1 SEHNR and CDR2 FQNEAQ (reference sequence). CDR3 length: 14 amino acids. Study-wide results and limits: CD4+ T cells averaged fewer expanded clones than CD8+ T cells.

The genes are TRBV7-9 and TRBJ1-2; D may be TRBD1 (6 bases). The sequencing used CD4+ or CD8+ T cells sorted from blood, collected in a trial of the OX40 agonist ivuxolimab. This receptor was identified in an adult with an advanced solid tumor such as melanoma, head and neck, liver or kidney cancer. CDR3 in amino acids: CASSFGTLNYGYTF. The CDR3 coding sequence is TGTGCCAGCAGCTTCGGGACATTAAACTATGGCTACACCTTC.